The entry below describes one TCR beta chain. Its antigen is not known. A much larger clone sits a single nucleotide away, making a read error possible. Because the CDR3 is missing its conserved closing phenylalanine or tryptophan, this is likely a read error. This sample was included in a study of CD8+CD57+ T cells in acquired aplastic anemia. General observations from the study: The same twenty-nine CD8+ CDR3 sequences occurred in patients and in controls.

Germline CDR1 reads SGHTA; CDR2 reads FQGTGA. V shed 5 bases and J 3 bases; nucleotides not matched to a gene: 9. CDR3 length: 15 amino acids. The study profiled TCR beta VDJ and CDR3 using genomic DNA as template. TCRdb independently ran MiXCR on the reads; one entry per CDR3 protein. This sample yields 170,000 or so distinct CDR3 sequences, of which nearly 65% are seen a single time; roughly 43% belongs to the top ten. Previously, flow cytometry had revealed CD8+CD57+ cell expansion in the patients chosen for sequencing. Each patient gave a blood sample that was collected before any therapy had been received.

This chain uses TRBV7-3 with TRBJ2-7, with 8 positions matching TRBD1. Specimen: sorted CD4+, CD8+, or CD8+CD57+ T cells (not recorded which) from PBMCs. The TCR was taken from a human donor with aplastic anemia. Written as DNA, the CDR3 is TGTGCCAGCAGCGAGACAGGGGTCATGAACTACGAGCAGTACCTC. Protein sequence: CASSETGVMNYEQYL.